Below, one T cell receptor (beta chain) is given with its context. These data belong to a study of blood T cell repertoires in COVID-19. Turning to the study itself: There were acute and convalescent COVID-19 samples, and they came from the United States, Italy and Spain. PBMCs, B-cell-depleted T cells, or T cells were the source of the cDNA or gDNA that made up the material.

As originally analysed: Nucleated cell counts were estimated from reference gene primer amplification. Here immunoSEQ multiplex PCR was the method, and the copy in TCRdb shows in-frame clones only, minus some. From that table come the V and J calls and clone size; the DNA was used to work out D and trimming. The sample lists about 240,000 clones, roughly four fifths occurring once. This CDR3 spans 17 amino acids. Per germline, CDR1 LGHDT and CDR2 YNNKEL (reference sequence). Losses at the gene ends were 3 bases for V and 4 bases for J; bases not matched to a gene: 13. Specimen: peripheral blood. The rearrangement joins TRBV3-1 (or the pseudogene TRBV3-2) to TRBJ1-2; 8 positions match TRBD1. The TCR comes from a woman aged 18-29 years with acute or convalescent COVID-19. The CDR3 coding sequence is TGTGCCAGCAGCCAGGGGGGGCAGGGGGCGCAGGGCTATGGCTACACCTTC. It encodes CASSQGGQGAQGYGYTF.